The text below deals with one TCR beta chain. Its antigen has not been determined. Per-base qualities were not stored, and no clone one base away is much larger. This sample stems from a study of blood T cell repertoires in COVID-19 (dated by TCRdb to about 2020). With respect to the entire study: Collaborator samples came from the United States, Italy and Spain and covered acute and convalescent phases of COVID-19. The prospective study material was composed of cDNA or gDNA derived from T cells, B-cell-depleted T cells, or PBMCs. The dataset comprised deeply sampled blood TCRbeta repertoires from subjects exposed to, actively infected with, or recovered from COVID-19. The repertoires were released in a freely available public database meant as a resource for research on the immune response to SARS-CoV-2. The samples were drawn from two sources: the first 160 participants of the ongoing ImmuneRACE study, and 1,200 or so subjects contributed by 6 global collaborators. A de-identified subject ID, COVID-19 status, age in years and sex were almost always included in the sample metadata. HLA class I and class II types, where available, came from metadata supplied by the sample provider rather than from assay-based typing.

One collaborating source in Seattle enrolled patients while the patients were actively infected and followed the patients over time throughout the course of disease. Each collaborating institution followed its own protocols to collect whole blood in K2EDTA tubes. For TCRbeta analysis, collaborators shipped samples in one of three forms: frozen whole blood, isolated PBMCs, or DNA extracted from either of those sample types. V is cut back by 0 bases and J by 4 bases, with 4 bases in the junction unmatched. Reading from cysteine to phenylalanine, the CDR3 counts 15 amino acids. Only CDR3 DNA is held: 45 bases, read in frame from base 1. CDR1 SGDLS and CDR2 YYNGEE are derived from the germline V gene. The paper as a whole reports these results and caveats: Clinical and demographic metadata were provided uncurated, with the amount varying by source and participant.

The immunoSEQ Assay, a bias-controlled multiplex PCR, was used to amplify TCRbeta CDR3 regions from genomic DNA. The original methods were these. Nucleated cell counts per sample were estimated from amplification of reference gene primers within the assay. To quantify the absolute abundance of each unique TCRbeta CDR3 rearrangement, sequence reads were collapsed and filtered. For each sample, productive Simpson clonality was calculated as the square root of Simpson's diversity index over productive rearrangements. TCRdb's version of the immuneACCESS table is confined to in-frame rearrangements and falls short of the full clone set. An unresolved V gene accounts for under half of the shortfall where checked; the remainder is of unknown origin. V, J and clone size were drawn from that table, and D and trimming were deduced from the DNA. This sample has about 170,000 clones in its table, and roughly 88% of those were observed once. The ten largest clones take up almost 5% of the sample.

This TCR was recovered from a young man with COVID-19, enrolled during active disease. The chain couples TRBV9 to TRBJ2-1; 7 bases in the junction line up with TRBD2. Sequenced: peripheral blood. The DNA reads TGTGCCAGCAGCGTAGGACTAGCAGAGTACAATGAGCAGTTCTTC. Translated, this gives CASSVGLAEYNEQFF.